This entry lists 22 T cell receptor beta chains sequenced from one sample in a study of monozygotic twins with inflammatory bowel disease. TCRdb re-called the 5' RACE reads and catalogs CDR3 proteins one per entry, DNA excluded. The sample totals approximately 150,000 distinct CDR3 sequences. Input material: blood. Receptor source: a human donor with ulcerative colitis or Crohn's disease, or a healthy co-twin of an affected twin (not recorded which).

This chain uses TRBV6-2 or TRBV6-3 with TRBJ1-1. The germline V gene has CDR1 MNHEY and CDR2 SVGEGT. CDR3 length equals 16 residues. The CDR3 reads CASSYPMITVNTEAFF.

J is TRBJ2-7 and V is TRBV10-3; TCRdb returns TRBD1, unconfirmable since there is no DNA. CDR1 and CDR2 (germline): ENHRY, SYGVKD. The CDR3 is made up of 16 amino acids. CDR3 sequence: CAISGPRGPYSYEQYF.

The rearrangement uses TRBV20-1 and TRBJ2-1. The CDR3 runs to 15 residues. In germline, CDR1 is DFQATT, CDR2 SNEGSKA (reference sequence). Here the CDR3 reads CSARDSSLSYNEQFF.

This CDR3 is CASSPDRAWYEQYF. The rearrangement links TRBV7-2 to TRBJ2-7; there is no DNA to check the TCRdb D call of TRBD1. Germline lookup yields CDR1 SGHTA and CDR2 FQGNSA. The CDR3 has 14 residues.

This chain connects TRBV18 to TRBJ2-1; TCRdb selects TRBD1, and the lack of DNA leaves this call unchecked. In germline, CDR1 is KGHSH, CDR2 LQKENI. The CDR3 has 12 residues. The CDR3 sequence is CASSTVFDEQFF.

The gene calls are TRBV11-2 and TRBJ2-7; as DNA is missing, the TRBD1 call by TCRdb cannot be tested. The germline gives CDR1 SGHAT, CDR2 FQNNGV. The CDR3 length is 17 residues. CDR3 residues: CASSLGTGLLTPYEQYF.

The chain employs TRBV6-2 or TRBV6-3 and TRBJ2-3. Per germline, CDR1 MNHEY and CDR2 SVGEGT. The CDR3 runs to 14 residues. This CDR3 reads CASSWETISDTQYF.

This CDR3 reads CSVREQGGEAFF. The chain employs TRBV29-1 and TRBJ1-1; TCRdb gives TRBD1 as the D gene, but with no DNA this cannot be confirmed. The CDR3 length is 12 residues. Germline values: CDR1 SQVTM, CDR2 ANQGSEA.

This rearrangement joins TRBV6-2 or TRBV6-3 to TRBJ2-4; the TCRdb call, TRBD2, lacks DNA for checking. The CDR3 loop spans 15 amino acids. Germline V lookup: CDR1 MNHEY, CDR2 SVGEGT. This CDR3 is CASSYDIAGENIQYF.

The CDR3 spells CAIGNAPPESGANVLTF. The gene calls are TRBV10-3 and TRBJ2-6. Germline V lookup: CDR1 ENHRY, CDR2 SYGVKD. The CDR3 runs to 17 residues.

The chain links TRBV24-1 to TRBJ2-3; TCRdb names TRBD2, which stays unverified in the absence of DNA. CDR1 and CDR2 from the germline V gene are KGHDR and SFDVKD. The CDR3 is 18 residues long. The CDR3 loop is CATSDSGLGRERTDTQYF.

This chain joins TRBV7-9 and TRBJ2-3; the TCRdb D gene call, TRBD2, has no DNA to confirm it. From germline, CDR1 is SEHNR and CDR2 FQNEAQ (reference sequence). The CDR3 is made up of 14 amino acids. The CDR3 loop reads CASTTGTRGDTQHF.

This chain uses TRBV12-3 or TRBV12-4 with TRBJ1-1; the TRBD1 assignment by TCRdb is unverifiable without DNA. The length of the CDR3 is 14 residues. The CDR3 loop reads CASSFSGQGGEAFF.

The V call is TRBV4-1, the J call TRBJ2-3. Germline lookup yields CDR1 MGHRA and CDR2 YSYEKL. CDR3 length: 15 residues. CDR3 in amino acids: CASSHVPESEDTQYF.

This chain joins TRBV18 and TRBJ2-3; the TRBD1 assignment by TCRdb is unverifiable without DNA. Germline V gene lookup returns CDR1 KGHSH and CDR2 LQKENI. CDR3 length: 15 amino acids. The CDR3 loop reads CASSPGGQGTDTQYF.

The CDR3 loop is CSARAGGSGANVLTF. J is TRBJ2-6 and V is TRBV20-1. The germline V gene has CDR1 DFQATT and CDR2 SNEGSKA (reference sequence). The CDR3 runs to 15 residues.

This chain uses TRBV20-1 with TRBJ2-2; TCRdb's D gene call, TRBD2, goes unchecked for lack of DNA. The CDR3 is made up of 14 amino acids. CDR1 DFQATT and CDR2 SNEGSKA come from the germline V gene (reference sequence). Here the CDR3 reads CSARTSGNTGELFF.

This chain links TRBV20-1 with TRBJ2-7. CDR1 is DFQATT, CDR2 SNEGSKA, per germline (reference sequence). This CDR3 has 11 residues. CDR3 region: CSASADHEQYF.

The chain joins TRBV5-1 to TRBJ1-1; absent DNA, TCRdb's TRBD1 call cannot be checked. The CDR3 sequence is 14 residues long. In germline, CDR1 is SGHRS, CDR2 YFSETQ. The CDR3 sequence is CASSQDTANTEAFF.

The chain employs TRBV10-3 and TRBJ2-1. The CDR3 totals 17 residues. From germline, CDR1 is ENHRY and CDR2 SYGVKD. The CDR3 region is CAISVWTSGSSYNEQFF.

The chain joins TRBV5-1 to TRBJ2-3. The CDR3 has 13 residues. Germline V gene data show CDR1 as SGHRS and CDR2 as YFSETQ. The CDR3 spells CASSSLPTDTQYF.

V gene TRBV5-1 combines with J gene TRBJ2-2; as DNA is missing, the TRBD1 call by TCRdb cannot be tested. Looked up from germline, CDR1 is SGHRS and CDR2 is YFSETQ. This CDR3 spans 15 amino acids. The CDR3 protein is CASSLGGTYTGELFF. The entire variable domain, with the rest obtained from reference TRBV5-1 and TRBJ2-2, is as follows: KAGVTQTPRYLIKTRGQQVTLSCSPISGHRSVSWYQQTPGQGLQFLFEYFSETQRNKGNFPGRFSGRQFSNSRSEMNVSTLELGDSALYLCASSLGGTYTGELFFGEGSRLTVL.